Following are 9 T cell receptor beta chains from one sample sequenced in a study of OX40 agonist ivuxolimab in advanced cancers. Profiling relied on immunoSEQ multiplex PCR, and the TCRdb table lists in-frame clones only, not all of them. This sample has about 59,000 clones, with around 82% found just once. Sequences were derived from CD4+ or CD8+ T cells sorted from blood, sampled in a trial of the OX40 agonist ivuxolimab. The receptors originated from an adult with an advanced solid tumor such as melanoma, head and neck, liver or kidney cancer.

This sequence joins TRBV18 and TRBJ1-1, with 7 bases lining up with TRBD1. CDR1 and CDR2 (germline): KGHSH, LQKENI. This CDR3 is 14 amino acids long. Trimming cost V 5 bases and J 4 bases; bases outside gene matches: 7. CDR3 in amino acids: CASSYGQAGTEAFF. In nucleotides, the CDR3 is TGTGCCAGCTCATACGGACAGGCGGGCACTGAAGCTTTCTTT.

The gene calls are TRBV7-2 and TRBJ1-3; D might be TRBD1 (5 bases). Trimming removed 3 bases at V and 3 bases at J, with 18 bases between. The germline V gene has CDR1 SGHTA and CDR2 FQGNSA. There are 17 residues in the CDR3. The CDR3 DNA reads TGTGCCAGCAGCTTGGTCGGGACGAGGGAAGTTGGAAACACCATATATTTT. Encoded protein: CASSLVGTREVGNTIYF.

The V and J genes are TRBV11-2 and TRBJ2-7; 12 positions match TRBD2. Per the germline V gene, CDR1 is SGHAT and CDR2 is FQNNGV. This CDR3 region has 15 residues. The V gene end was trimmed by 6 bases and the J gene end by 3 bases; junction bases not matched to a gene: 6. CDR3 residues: CASSPRTSGNYEQYF. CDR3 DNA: TGTGCCAGCAGTCCACGGACTAGCGGGAACTACGAGCAGTACTTC. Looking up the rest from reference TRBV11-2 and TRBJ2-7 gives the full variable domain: EAGVAQSPRYKIIEKRQSVAFWCNPISGHATLYWYQQILGQGPKLLIQFQNNGVVDDSQLPKDRFSAERLKGVDSTLKIQPAKLEDSAVYLCASSPRTSGNYEQYFGPGTRLTVT.

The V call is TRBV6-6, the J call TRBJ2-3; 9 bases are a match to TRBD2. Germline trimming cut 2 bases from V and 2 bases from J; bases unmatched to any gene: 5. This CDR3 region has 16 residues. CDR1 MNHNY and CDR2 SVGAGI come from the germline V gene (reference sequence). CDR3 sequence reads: CASSYVAGGPTDTQYF. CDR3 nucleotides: TGTGCCAGCAGTTACGTCGCGGGAGGGCCCACAGATACGCAGTATTTT.

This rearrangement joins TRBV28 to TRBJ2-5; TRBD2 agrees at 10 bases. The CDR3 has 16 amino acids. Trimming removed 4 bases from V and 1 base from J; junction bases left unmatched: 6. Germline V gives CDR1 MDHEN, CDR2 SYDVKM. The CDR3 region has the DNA TGTGCCAGCAGTTCCATAGCGGGAGGCCCCCAAGAGACCCAGTACTTC. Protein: CASSSIAGGPQETQYF.

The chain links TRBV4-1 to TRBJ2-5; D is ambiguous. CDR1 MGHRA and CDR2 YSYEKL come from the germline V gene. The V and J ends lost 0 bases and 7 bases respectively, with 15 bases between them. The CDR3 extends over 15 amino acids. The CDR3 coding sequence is TGCGCCAGCAGCCAAGATCTTGGACCAACATGGACCCAGTACTTC. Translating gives CASSQDLGPTWTQYF.

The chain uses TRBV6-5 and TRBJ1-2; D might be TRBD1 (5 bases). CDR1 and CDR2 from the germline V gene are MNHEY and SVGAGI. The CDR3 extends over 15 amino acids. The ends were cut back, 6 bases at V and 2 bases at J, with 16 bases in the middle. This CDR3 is CASSRLRGGNYGYTF. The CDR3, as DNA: TGTGCCAGCAGCCGTCTCCGGGGGGGGAACTATGGCTACACCTTC.

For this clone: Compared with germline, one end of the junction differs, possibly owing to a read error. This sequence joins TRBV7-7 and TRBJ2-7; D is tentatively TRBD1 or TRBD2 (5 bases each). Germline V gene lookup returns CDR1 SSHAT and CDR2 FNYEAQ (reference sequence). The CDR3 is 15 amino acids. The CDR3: CASSLARGADYEQYF. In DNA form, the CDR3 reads TGTGCTAGCAGCTTAGCGAGAGGGGCGGACTACGAGCAGTACTTC.

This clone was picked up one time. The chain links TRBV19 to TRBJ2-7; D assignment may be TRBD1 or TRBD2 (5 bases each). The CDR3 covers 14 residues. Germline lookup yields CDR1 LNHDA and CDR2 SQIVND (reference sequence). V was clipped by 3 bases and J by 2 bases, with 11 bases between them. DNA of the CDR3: TGTGCCAGTAGTATCCGGGACGGAGCCTACGAGCAGTACTTC. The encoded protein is CASSIRDGAYEQYF.